This is a list of T cell receptor beta chains from one sample in a study of blood T cell repertoires in COVID-19. The repertoire was sequenced with immunoSEQ multiplex PCR; TCRdb's copy has only in-frame clones and lacks some. Altogether about 98,000 clones are present, about 80% being singletons, with the ten largest covering around a quarter. Sequenced sample: peripheral blood. The receptors originated from a man in his 70s with acute or convalescent COVID-19. The CDR3 runs from the conserved cysteine through the conserved F or W. The order of the fields is J gene, V gene, D gene, clone size, CDR3 DNA, CDR3 protein. A D gene is named only where the DNA matches it firmly. Expanded clones are given a class, and other clones once, few, many or no size at all.

>TRBJ1-4|TRBV4-3|NA|many
TGCGCCAGCAGCCAAGATCCTCAGGCAGGGCGAAGGGAAAAACTGTTTTTT
CASSQDPQAGRREKLFF
>TRBJ2-7|TRBV19|TRBD2|NA
TGTGCCAGTAGTACGACTAGCGGGAGGGCCTACGAGCAGTACTTC
CASSTTSGRAYEQYF
>TRBJ2-1|TRBV7-3|TRBD2|NA
TGTGCCAGCAGCTTGACTAGCGGCCCCTACAATGAGCAGTTCTTC
CASSLTSGPYNEQFF
>TRBJ1-6|TRBV18|NA|few
TGTGCCAGCTCACCACCGTCAAGGGGAGGATCACCCCTCCACTTT
CASSPPSRGGSPLHF
>TRBJ2-7|TRBV7-6|TRBD2|NA
TGTGCCAGCAGCTTAGACGGGAGGGCCAGCGCCTACGAGCAGTACTTC
CASSLDGRASAYEQYF
>TRBJ2-5|TRBV9|TRBD2|NA
TGTGCCAGCAGCGTAGCGGGAGGTGGTGGGACCCAGTACTTC
CASSVAGGGGTQYF
>TRBJ2-7|TRBV27|TRBD1|NA
TGTGCCAGCAGTTCCCGGGACAGGGCGACCTACGAGCAGTACTTC
CASSSRDRATYEQYF
>TRBJ1-3|TRBV29-1|NA|NA
TGCAGCGTTGAAGGCGACACAGCGGTCGGAAACACCATATATTTT
CSVEGDTAVGNTIYF
>TRBJ1-2|TRBV4-2|NA|NA
TGTGCCAGCAGCCAAGATTTAGGGAGCTATGGCTACACCTTC
CASSQDLGSYGYTF
>TRBJ2-3|TRBV6-4|TRBD2|many
TGTGCCAGCAGTGAGCGGGAGACAGATACGCAGTATTTT
CASSERETDTQYF
>TRBJ1-1|TRBV7-2|TRBD1|NA
TGTGCCAGCAGCCCTAGGGGGACAGGGAGTGGAACTGAAGCTTTCTTT
CASSPRGTGSGTEAFF
>TRBJ1-2|TRBV6-5|TRBD1|few
TGTGCCTCCACGACTCCGGGACAGGGTAACAATGGCTACACCTTC
CASTTPGQGNNGYTF
>TRBJ2-7|TRBV6-5|TRBD1|NA
TGTGCCAGCAGTCCGCAGACAGGGTCCTACGAGCAGTACTTC
CASSPQTGSYEQYF
>TRBJ2-5|TRBV12-3/TRBV12-4|NA|NA
TGTGCCAGCAGTTCCCTCCTATCGGAGACCCAGTACTTC
CASSSLLSETQYF